Listed below are T cell receptor beta chains from one sample, sequenced in a study of blood T cell repertoires in COVID-19. Only in-frame clones appear in the TCRdb table, and some are missing; sequencing was by immunoSEQ multiplex PCR. The top ten clones hold about 4% of a sample with hundreds of thousands of clones, about 86% of them seen once. The specimen was PBMCs or T cells enriched from blood (not recorded which). The receptors come from a woman younger than 45 who had been exposed to COVID-19. The CDR3 runs from the conserved cysteine through the conserved F or W. A D gene is named only where the DNA matches it firmly. Clone size is given for some rows only: seen once, a few or many times, or a class if the clone is expanded.

D	size	length	J	V	CDR3	DNA
.	.	15	TRBJ1-1	TRBV27	CASRIDWTVNTEAFF	TGTGCCAGCAGAATTGATTGGACAGTTAACACTGAAGCTTTCTTT
.	.	14	TRBJ2-1	TRBV7-9	CASRDSLSYNEQFF	TGTGCCAGCAGGGACAGTTTATCCTACAATGAGCAGTTCTTC
TRBD1	few	15	TRBJ1-6	TRBV9	CASSLDRGNNSPLHF	TGTGCCAGCAGCCTAGACAGGGGCAATAATTCACCCCTCCACTTT
.	once	12	TRBJ1-1	TRBV6-6	CASSYADTEAFF	TGTGCCAGCAGTTATGCAGACACTGAAGCTTTCTTT
.	.	12	TRBJ2-5	TRBV2	CASDWGQETQYF	TGTGCCAGCGATTGGGGCCAGGAGACCCAGTACTTC
.	.	15	TRBJ2-7	TRBV19	CASSGGTKASYEQYF	TGTGCCAGTAGTGGAGGGACCAAAGCCTCCTACGAGCAGTACTTC
.	.	15	TRBJ1-1	TRBV28	CASSLGGGEPLGAFF	TGTGCCAGCAGTTTAGGGGGGGGAGAGCCCCTCGGAGCTTTCTTT
TRBD1	.	15	TRBJ2-1	TRBV19	CASSFPGQAVPQQFF	TGTGCCAGTAGCTTTCCTGGACAGGCGGTCCCCCAGCAGTTCTTC
.	.	11	TRBJ2-3	TRBV20-1	CSARVGPEGGF	TGCAGTGCTAGAGTAGGACCTGAGGGGGGGTTT
.	.	16	TRBJ2-6	TRBV9	CASSVGRGSGANVLTF	TGTGCCAGCAGCGTCGGCAGGGGTTCTGGGGCCAACGTCCTGACTTTC
.	few	14	TRBJ1-1	TRBV5-1	CASRLGQMNTEAFF	TGCGCCAGCAGGTTGGGACAAATGAACACTGAAGCTTTCTTT
.	.	15	TRBJ1-1	TRBV6-5	CASSTPYLGGTEAFF	TGTGCCAGCAGCACTCCCTATTTAGGGGGCACTGAAGCTTTCTTT
TRBD1	.	16	TRBJ2-2	TRBV3-1/TRBV3-2	CASSPPVTGKSGELFF	TGTGCCAGCAGCCCCCCCGTGACAGGGAAATCCGGGGAGCTGTTTTTT
.	once	14	TRBJ2-3	TRBV29-1	CSIRTAASTDTQYF	TGCAGCATTCGGACAGCTGCTAGCACAGATACGCAGTATTTT
TRBD1	few	16	TRBJ1-6	TRBV3-1/TRBV3-2	CASVLSHRGSNSPLHF	TGTGCCAGCGTACTATCCCACAGGGGAAGTAATTCACCCCTCCACTTT
TRBD1	.	15	TRBJ2-7	TRBV19	CASSTDRGSSYEQYF	TGTGCCAGTAGTACAGACAGGGGGTCCTCCTACGAGCAGTACTTC
.	.	16	TRBJ1-6	TRBV18	CASSPFVTENNSPLHF	TGTGCCAGCTCACCATTCGTGACAGAAAATAATTCACCCCTCCACTTT
.	once	15	TRBJ2-3	TRBV10-3	CAISGASSDTDTQYF	TGTGCCATCAGTGGGGCATCGTCGGACACAGATACGCAGTATTTT
TRBD1	once	15	TRBJ1-4	TRBV19	CAVHQGGNGNEKLFF	TGTGCCGTCCACCAAGGGGGCAACGGTAATGAAAAACTGTTTTTT
.	.	15	TRBJ1-2	TRBV12-5	CASGLVLGVNYGYTF	TGTGCTAGTGGTTTGGTCTTAGGGGTTAACTATGGCTACACCTTC
TRBD2	.	15	TRBJ2-3	TRBV5-5	CASSVGGAVTDTQYF	TGTGCCAGCAGCGTCGGGGGGGCGGTTACAGATACGCAGTATTTT
.	.	14	TRBJ2-1	TRBV5-1	CASSLEGGLVEQFF	TGCGCCAGCAGCTTGGAAGGCGGCCTTGTGGAGCAGTTCTTC
.	once	16	TRBJ2-2	TRBV15	CATSRGHRVNTGELFF	TGTGCCACCAGCAGAGGTCACAGGGTGAACACCGGGGAGCTGTTTTTT
.	.	16	TRBJ1-5	TRBV4-1	CASSQEGANSNQPQHF	TGCGCCAGCAGCCAAGAGGGGGCGAATAGCAATCAGCCCCAGCATTTT
TRBD1	.	15	TRBJ1-6	TRBV6-5	CASSSGQGGGSPLHF	TGTGCCAGCAGTTCCGGACAGGGGGGGGGTTCACCCCTCCACTTT
TRBD1	.	13	TRBJ2-7	TRBV29-1	CSVGDRGTNEQYF	TGCAGCGTTGGTGACAGGGGTACGAATGAGCAGTACTTC